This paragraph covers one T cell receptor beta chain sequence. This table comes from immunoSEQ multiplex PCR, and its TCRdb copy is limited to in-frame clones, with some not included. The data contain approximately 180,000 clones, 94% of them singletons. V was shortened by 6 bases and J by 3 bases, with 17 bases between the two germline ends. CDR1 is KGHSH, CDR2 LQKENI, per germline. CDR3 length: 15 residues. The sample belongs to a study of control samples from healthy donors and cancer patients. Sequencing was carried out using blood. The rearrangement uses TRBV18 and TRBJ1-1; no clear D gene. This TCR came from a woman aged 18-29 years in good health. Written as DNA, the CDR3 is TGTGCCAGCTCTCGAGAACGACCCCCGGACACTGAAGCTTTCTTT. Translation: CASSRERPPDTEAFF.